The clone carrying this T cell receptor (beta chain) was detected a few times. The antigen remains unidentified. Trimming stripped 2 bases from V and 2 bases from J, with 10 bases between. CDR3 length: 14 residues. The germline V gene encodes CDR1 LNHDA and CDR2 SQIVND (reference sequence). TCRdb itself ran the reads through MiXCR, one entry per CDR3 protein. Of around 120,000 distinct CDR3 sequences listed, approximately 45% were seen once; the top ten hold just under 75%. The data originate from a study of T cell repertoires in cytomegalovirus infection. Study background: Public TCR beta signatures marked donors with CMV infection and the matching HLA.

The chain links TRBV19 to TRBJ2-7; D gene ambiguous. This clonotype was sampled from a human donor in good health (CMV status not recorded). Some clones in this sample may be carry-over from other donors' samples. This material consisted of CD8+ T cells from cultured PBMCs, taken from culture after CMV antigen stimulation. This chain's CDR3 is CASSISAWPYEQYF. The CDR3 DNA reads TGTGCCAGTAGTATATCAGCGTGGCCCTACGAGCAGTACTTC.